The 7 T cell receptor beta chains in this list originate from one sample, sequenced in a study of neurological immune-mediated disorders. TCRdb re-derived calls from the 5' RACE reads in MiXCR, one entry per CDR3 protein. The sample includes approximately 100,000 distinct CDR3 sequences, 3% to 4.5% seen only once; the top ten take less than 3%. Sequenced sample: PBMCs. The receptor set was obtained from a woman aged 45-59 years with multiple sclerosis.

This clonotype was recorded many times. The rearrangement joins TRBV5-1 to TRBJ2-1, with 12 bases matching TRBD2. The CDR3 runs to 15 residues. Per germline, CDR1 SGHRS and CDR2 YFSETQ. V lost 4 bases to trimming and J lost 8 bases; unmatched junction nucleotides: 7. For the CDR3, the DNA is TGCGCCAGCAGCCTAGCGGGGGGGCCGTTCGATGAGCAGTTCTTC. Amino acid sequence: CASSLAGGPFDEQFF.

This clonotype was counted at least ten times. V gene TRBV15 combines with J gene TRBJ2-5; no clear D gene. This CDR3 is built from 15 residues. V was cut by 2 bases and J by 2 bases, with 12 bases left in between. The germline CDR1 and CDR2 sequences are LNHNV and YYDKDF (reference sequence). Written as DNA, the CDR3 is TGTGCCACCAGCAGACAGCCCAAGGCTCAAGAGACCCAGTACTTC. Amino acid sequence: CATSRQPKAQETQYF.

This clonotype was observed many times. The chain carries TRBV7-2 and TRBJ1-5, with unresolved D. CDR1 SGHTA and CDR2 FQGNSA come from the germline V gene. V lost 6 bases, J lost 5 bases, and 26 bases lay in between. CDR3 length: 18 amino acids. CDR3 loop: CASSSQTDYGVGDQPQHF. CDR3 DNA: TGTGCCAGCAGTTCACAAACAGATTATGGGGTCGGCGATCAGCCCCAGCATTTT.

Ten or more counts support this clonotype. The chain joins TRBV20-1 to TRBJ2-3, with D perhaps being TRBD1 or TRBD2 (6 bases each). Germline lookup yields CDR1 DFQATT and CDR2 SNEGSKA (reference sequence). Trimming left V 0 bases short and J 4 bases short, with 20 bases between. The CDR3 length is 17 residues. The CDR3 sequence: CSARDEYGGLRPDTQYF. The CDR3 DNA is TGCAGTGCTAGAGATGAATATGGGGGGCTACGACCAGATACGCAGTATTTT.

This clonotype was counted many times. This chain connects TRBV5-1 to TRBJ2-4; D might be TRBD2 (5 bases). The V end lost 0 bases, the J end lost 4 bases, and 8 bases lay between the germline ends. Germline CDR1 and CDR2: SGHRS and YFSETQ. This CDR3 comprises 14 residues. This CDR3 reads CASSLDPGKNIQYF. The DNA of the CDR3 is TGCGCCAGCAGCTTGGATCCGGGGAAAAACATTCAGTACTTC.

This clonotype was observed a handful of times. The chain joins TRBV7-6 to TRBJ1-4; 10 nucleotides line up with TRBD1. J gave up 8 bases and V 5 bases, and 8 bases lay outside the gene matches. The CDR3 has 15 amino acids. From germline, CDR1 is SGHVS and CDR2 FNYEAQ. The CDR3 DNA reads TGTGCCAGCAGCCACCGGACAGGGGGGATAGAAAAACTGTTTTTT. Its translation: CASSHRTGGIEKLFF. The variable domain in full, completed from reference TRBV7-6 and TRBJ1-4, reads GAGVSQSPRYKVTKRGQDVALRCDPISGHVSLYWYRQALGQGPEFLTYFNYEAQQDKSGLPNDRFSAERPEGSISTLTIQRTEQRDSAMYRCASSHRTGGIEKLFFGSGTQLSVL.

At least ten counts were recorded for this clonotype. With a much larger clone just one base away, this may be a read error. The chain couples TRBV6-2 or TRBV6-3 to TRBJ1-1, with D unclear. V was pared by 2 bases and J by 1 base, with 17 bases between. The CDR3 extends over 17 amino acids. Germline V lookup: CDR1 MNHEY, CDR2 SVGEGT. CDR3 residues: CASSYGLFQNENTEAFF. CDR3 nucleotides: TGTGCCAGCAGTTACGGTTTGTTCCAGAACGAGAACACTGAAGCTTTCTTT.